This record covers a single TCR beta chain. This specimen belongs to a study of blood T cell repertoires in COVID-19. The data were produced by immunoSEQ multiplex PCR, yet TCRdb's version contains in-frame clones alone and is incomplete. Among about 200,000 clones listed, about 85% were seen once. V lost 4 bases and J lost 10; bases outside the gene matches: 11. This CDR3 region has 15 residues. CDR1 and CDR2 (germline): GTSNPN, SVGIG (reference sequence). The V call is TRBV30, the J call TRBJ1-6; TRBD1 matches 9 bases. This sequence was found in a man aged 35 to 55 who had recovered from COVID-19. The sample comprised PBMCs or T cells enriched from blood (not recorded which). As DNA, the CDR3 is TGTGCCTGGACAGAACTACAGGGGGCAAGCTCACCCCTCCACTTT. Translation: CAWTELQGASSPLHF.